A single sample gave rise to the 24 T cell receptor beta chains below, sequenced in a study of T cell clusters in autoimmune cytopenias. TRB rearrangements were amplified by touch-down multiplex PCR with mixed TRB-A/B primers. Each CDR3 protein gets one entry in TCRdb, which reprocessed the multiplex PCR reads and gives no DNA. The sample table includes almost 15,000 distinct CDR3 sequences. Some 40,000 genome equivalents of blood DNA were amplified for TRB. Source material: peripheral blood. The origin of the receptors is a human donor with an autoimmune cytopenia or autoimmune hepatitis (not recorded which).

The chain links TRBV12-3 or TRBV12-4 to TRBJ1-6. The CDR3 consists of 13 residues. CDR3 sequence: CASSESANSPLHF.

The genes are TRBV20-1 and TRBJ2-1; the D call from TCRdb, TRBD2, cannot be confirmed without DNA. Germline CDR1 DFQATT, CDR2 SNEGSKA (reference sequence). The CDR3 contains 18 residues. The CDR3 sequence is CSARADLLAGGTGNEQFF.

J is TRBJ2-1 and V is TRBV20-1; TCRdb proposes TRBD2, but this gene call is untestable without DNA. The CDR3 has 12 residues. Germline-derived CDR1 and CDR2 are DFQATT and SNEGSKA (reference sequence). The CDR3 spells CSASRRINEQFF.

The rearrangement uses TRBV18 and TRBJ2-7; TCRdb calls TRBD1, which cannot be checked without DNA. The CDR3 runs 14 residues. Germline V gives CDR1 KGHSH, CDR2 LQKENI. The CDR3 region is CASSPPGQIYEQYF.

J is TRBJ2-2 and V is TRBV7-6; TCRdb returns TRBD2, unconfirmable since there is no DNA. Germline V gene lookup returns CDR1 SGHVS and CDR2 FNYEAQ. The CDR3 extends over 17 amino acids. CDR3 loop: CASSKGLAGARDGELFF.

This chain links TRBV5-1 with TRBJ1-2. Germline CDR1 SGHRS, CDR2 YFSETQ. The CDR3 is 13 residues long. The CDR3 sequence is CASSLDGFGSYTF.

This clonotype ranks as medium-sized in terms of frequency. The chain is built from TRBV6-5 and TRBJ2-6; no DNA is available, so the TRBD1 call from TCRdb remains unchecked. Germline V gene lookup returns CDR1 MNHEY and CDR2 SVGAGI. The CDR3 has 17 amino acids. The CDR3 sequence is CASSSPAQGSRANVLTF.

The chain links TRBV18 to TRBJ1-6; TCRdb gives TRBD1 as the D gene, but with no DNA this cannot be confirmed. Germline values: CDR1 KGHSH, CDR2 LQKENI. CDR3 size: 17 residues. The CDR3 sequence: CASSQRGWLYYNSPLHF.

This chain joins TRBV6-1 and TRBJ2-2; no DNA is available, so the TRBD2 call from TCRdb remains unchecked. This CDR3 has 14 residues. Germline lookup yields CDR1 MNHNS and CDR2 SASEGT. CDR3 in amino acids: CASSYRLNSGELFF.

V is TRBV27 and J is TRBJ1-6. The V gene's germline CDR1 is MNHEY and CDR2 SMNVEV (reference sequence). CDR3 length: 12 residues. CDR3 in amino acids: CASSESGLSLHF.

The chain recombines TRBV6-4 with TRBJ2-2. This CDR3 is 13 amino acids long. Germline V gene sequence: CDR1 MRHNA, CDR2 SNTAGT. This chain's CDR3 is CASRPTGTGELFF.

V and J are TRBV7-2 and TRBJ2-3; TCRdb lists TRBD1, though no DNA is available to test this call. CDR1 SGHTA and CDR2 FQGNSA come from the germline V gene. The CDR3 is 16 amino acids. The CDR3 loop reads CASSPRQGGDTDTQYF. The entire variable domain, with the rest obtained from reference TRBV7-2 and TRBJ2-3, is as follows: GAGVSQSPSNKVTEKGKDVELRCDPISGHTALYWYRQSLGQGLEFLIYFQGNSAPDKSGLPSDRFSAERTGGSVSTLTIQRTQQEDSAVYLCASSPRQGGDTDTQYFGPGTRLTVL.

V and J are TRBV27 and TRBJ2-7. From germline, CDR1 is MNHEY and CDR2 SMNVEV (reference sequence). The CDR3 runs to 14 residues. This CDR3 is CASSLSRNSYEQYF.

The chain carries TRBV12-3 or TRBV12-4 and TRBJ2-3; TCRdb's D gene call, TRBD2, goes unchecked for lack of DNA. The CDR3 runs to 15 residues. CDR3 protein: CASSFGGTLTDTQYF.

The chain links TRBV12-3 or TRBV12-4 to TRBJ2-1; no DNA is available, so the TRBD2 call from TCRdb remains unchecked. CDR3 length: 16 amino acids. CDR3 amino acids: CASSHEGAAPYNEQFF.

The rearrangement uses TRBV27 and TRBJ2-3; without DNA, the TCRdb call of TRBD2 cannot be checked. The germline V gene encodes CDR1 MNHEY and CDR2 SMNVEV (reference sequence). The CDR3 contains 14 residues. CDR3 loop: CASRGTLGSDTQYF.

The genes are TRBV30 and TRBJ2-1; the D call of TRBD2 rests on TCRdb alone, since no DNA is present to check it. Germline-derived CDR1 and CDR2 are GTSNPN and SVGIG (reference sequence). The CDR3 covers 15 residues. The chain's CDR3 is CAWSRGLAGYNEQFF.

The V gene is TRBV6-5, the J gene TRBJ2-1; TCRdb lists TRBD1, though no DNA is available to test this call. The CDR3 consists of 12 residues. CDR1 is MNHEY, CDR2 SVGAGI, per germline. The CDR3 loop reads CASSETKGRQFF.

This rearrangement joins TRBV12-3 or TRBV12-4 to TRBJ1-5; there is no DNA to check the TCRdb D call of TRBD1. The CDR3 is 14 amino acids. CDR3 sequence: CASSLSAGDQPQHF.

The rearrangement uses TRBV12-3 or TRBV12-4 and TRBJ1-1. The CDR3 sequence is 12 residues long. This CDR3 is CASSYGNTEAFF.

The rearrangement joins TRBV12-3 or TRBV12-4 to TRBJ1-1; there is no DNA to check the TCRdb D call of TRBD1. This CDR3 contains 13 residues. The CDR3 sequence: CASRRTGGTEAFF.

The chain combines TRBV29-1 with TRBJ1-3; TCRdb's D call of TRBD1 is untestable without DNA. There are 14 residues in the CDR3. CDR1 is SQVTM, CDR2 ANQGSEA, per germline. The CDR3 region is CSVNGGSLGNTIYF.

The V and J genes are TRBV30 and TRBJ2-7; as DNA is missing, the TRBD1 call by TCRdb cannot be tested. The CDR3 runs 14 residues. Germline V gives CDR1 GTSNPN, CDR2 SVGIG (reference sequence). This CDR3 is CAWREGQGESEQYF.

This clonotype shows up as medium-sized by frequency. V gene TRBV29-1 combines with J gene TRBJ2-7; TCRdb gives TRBD1 as the D gene, but with no DNA this cannot be confirmed. In germline, CDR1 is SQVTM, CDR2 ANQGSEA. The CDR3 sequence is 13 residues long. The CDR3 spells CSVNGQGAYEQYF.